The 29 T cell receptor beta chains reported below all come from one sample, sequenced in a study of T cell responses to AZD1222 COVID-19 vaccine. The method was immunoSEQ multiplex PCR; TCRdb's version includes in-frame clones alone and lacks a portion of them. In the table there are 130,000 or so clones, around nine tenths of which are singletons. The sample in question was peripheral blood, obtained on day 0 of AZD1222 vaccination. The receptors derive from an adult in good health.

The rearrangement links TRBV11-1 to TRBJ2-7; D might be TRBD2 (5 bases). Trimming shortened V by 5 bases and J by 0 bases, and 17 bases separated the two germline ends. CDR1 is SGHAT and CDR2 is FQDESV in the germline V gene (reference sequence). The CDR3 runs to 16 residues. The CDR3 loop reads CASSPRSGGSSYEQYV. The CDR3 DNA sequence: TGTGCCAGCAGCCCCAGGAGCGGTGGGAGCTCCTACGAGCAGTACGTC.

The J gene is TRBJ2-7, the V gene TRBV6-5; D gene ambiguous. Trimming took off 1 base at V and 3 bases at J, with 7 bases between the two ends. The CDR3 sequence is 13 residues long. CDR1 and CDR2 (germline): MNHEY, SVGAGI. DNA for the CDR3: TGTGCCAGCAGTTACTACATAAACTACGAGCAGTACTTC. Encoded protein: CASSYYINYEQYF.

The chain has TRBV2 and TRBJ2-2, with 9 bases fitting TRBD1. This CDR3 has 14 residues. Trimming at V came to 5 bases and at J to 6 bases, leaving 4 bases not matched to a gene. Germline assignment: CDR1 SNHLY and CDR2 FYNNEI. The CDR3, as DNA: TGTGCCAGCAGTCTACGACAGGGGGCCGGGGAGCTGTTTTTT. It yields the protein CASSLRQGAGELFF.

V and J are TRBV5-1 and TRBJ2-2; D remains ambiguous. The CDR3 has 12 amino acids. The germline V gene encodes CDR1 SGHRS and CDR2 YFSETQ. Between the trimmed V and J ends, which lost 4 bases and 2 bases, there was a span of 3 bases. The CDR3 loop reads CASSPNTGELFF. The CDR3 DNA reads TGCGCCAGCAGCCCAAACACCGGGGAGCTGTTTTTT.

The V gene is TRBV18, the J gene TRBJ2-5; 7 nucleotides match TRBD1. The CDR3 contains 14 residues. Germline loops: CDR1 KGHSH, CDR2 LQKENI. V dropped 0 bases and J dropped 5; count of bases not matched to a gene: 3. The CDR3 here is CASSPPSGGETQYF. CDR3 sequence (DNA): TGTGCCAGCTCACCACCATCAGGGGGTGAGACCCAGTACTTC.

The chain recombines TRBV5-1 with TRBJ2-1, with TRBD1 identical over 7 bases. Losses at the gene ends were 4 bases for V and 1 base for J; bases not matched to a gene: 5. The CDR3 extends over 15 amino acids. Germline CDR1 SGHRS, CDR2 YFSETQ. The CDR3 loop reads CASSQTGFSYNEQFF. The CDR3 DNA is TGCGCCAGCAGCCAGACAGGGTTTTCCTACAATGAGCAGTTCTTC.

V gene TRBV18 combines with J gene TRBJ1-5; D gene unclear. With 4 bases removed from V and 0 bases from J, the gap between germline ends came to 7 bases. Germline CDR1 KGHSH, CDR2 LQKENI. The CDR3 runs 14 residues. The DNA for the CDR3 is TGTGCCAGCTCACGGGATTATAGCAATCAGCCCCAGCATTTT. Its translation is CASSRDYSNQPQHF.

This rearrangement joins TRBV6-2 or TRBV6-3 to TRBJ1-2; D may be TRBD1 (5 bases). Germline V CDR1 and CDR2: MNHEY, SVGEGT. Deletions cut 7 bases from V and 3 bases from J, with 18 bases between. CDR3 length: 15 residues. CDR3 nucleotide sequence: TGTGCCAGCACCCCAAGGGGCTGGGGGGACTATGGCTACACCTTC. The encoded protein is CASTPRGWGDYGYTF.

The chain recombines TRBV7-9 with TRBJ1-5, with D maybe TRBD1 (5 bases). The V end was cut by 1 base, the J end by 5 bases, with 6 bases between. The CDR3 sequence is 13 residues long. Per germline, CDR1 SEHNR and CDR2 FQNEAQ (reference sequence). This chain's CDR3 is CASSLEGYQPQHF. As DNA, the CDR3 is TGTGCCAGCAGCTTAGAGGGGTATCAGCCCCAGCATTTT.

J is TRBJ2-4 and V is TRBV7-3, with 8 bases lining up with TRBD1. V shed 2 bases and J 6 bases; nucleotides not matched to a gene: 9. Germline assignment: CDR1 SGHTA and CDR2 FQGTGA. The CDR3 loop spans 16 amino acids. CDR3 DNA: TGTGCCAGCAGCTTAGGGGGCGCAGGGGGCGGAAACATTCAGTACTTC. Amino acids: CASSLGGAGGGNIQYF.

This chain connects TRBV6-5 to TRBJ2-7, with D possibly TRBD2 on 5 matching bases. The CDR3 covers 15 residues. V lost 5 bases and J lost 0, with 14 bases in between. Germline V gives CDR1 MNHEY, CDR2 SVGAGI. The CDR3 loop is CASSTRAEGSYEQYF. Here the CDR3 DNA reads TGTGCCAGCAGTACGAGGGCCGAGGGCTCCTACGAGCAGTACTTC.

This chain links TRBV6-6 with TRBJ2-1; D is unclear. CDR1 is MNHNY, CDR2 SVGAGI, per germline (reference sequence). This CDR3 region has 12 residues. Trimming left V 0 bases short and J 7 bases short, with 4 bases between. The CDR3, as DNA: TGTGCCAGCAGTTACTCTGGGAATGAGCAGTTCTTC. Amino acid sequence: CASSYSGNEQFF.

The J gene is TRBJ2-3, the V gene TRBV6-4; 10 positions agree with TRBD2. The V segment lost 5 bases and the J segment 4 bases; nucleotides outside the gene matches: 6. The CDR3 extends over 15 amino acids. Germline CDR1 is MRHNA and CDR2 is SNTAGT. The CDR3 DNA follows: TGTGCCAGCAGTAACAGCGGGGGGGGCCCAGATACGCAGTATTTT. Translating it yields CASSNSGGGPDTQYF.

The chain carries TRBV5-1 and TRBJ2-1; perhaps D is TRBD1 or TRBD2 (6 bases each). Between the trimmed V and J ends, which lost 3 bases and 4 bases, there was a span of 17 bases. Germline lookup yields CDR1 SGHRS and CDR2 YFSETQ. The CDR3 runs 16 residues. In nucleotides, the CDR3 is TGCGCCAGCAGCTCCGTGGAGGGGGGCCCGTACAATGAGCAGTTCTTC. It specifies CASSSVEGGPYNEQFF. Full variable domain (rest looked up from reference TRBV5-1 and TRBJ2-1): KAGVTQTPRYLIKTRGQQVTLSCSPISGHRSVSWYQQTPGQGLQFLFEYFSETQRNKGNFPGRFSGRQFSNSRSEMNVSTLELGDSALYLCASSSVEGGPYNEQFFGPGTRLTVL.

The chain combines TRBV6-5 with TRBJ2-2; 9 bases line up with TRBD1. CDR3 length equals 15 residues. V gave up 5 bases and J gave up 5 bases; unmatched junction bases: 6. The germline V gene has CDR1 MNHEY and CDR2 SVGAGI. The CDR3 reads CASSRGDRDTGELFF. The CDR3 DNA is TGTGCCAGCAGTCGTGGGGACAGGGATACCGGGGAGCTGTTTTTT.

The J gene is TRBJ1-2, the V gene TRBV18; TRBD1 matches 8 bases. CDR1 is KGHSH and CDR2 is LQKENI in the germline V gene. Trimming took 8 bases from V and 5 from J; bases not matched to a gene: 13. The CDR3 spans 15 residues. The CDR3 coding sequence is TGTGCCAGCGGCCAGGGGGCATCAGACGCTTATGGCTACACCTTC. Its protein is CASGQGASDAYGYTF.

This chain uses TRBV28 with TRBJ2-1, with TRBD2 matching over 7 bases. The V gene's germline CDR1 is MDHEN and CDR2 SYDVKM. Unmatched junction bases numbered 7, after V lost 8 bases and J lost 12 bases. CDR3 length equals 11 residues. CDR3 DNA: TGTGCCAGCGGGAGGGTTTGGGTGCAGTTCTTC. Translated: CASGRVWVQFF.

The CDR3 reads CAWRRQGNTEAFF. The CDR3 coding sequence is TGTGCCTGGAGGAGACAGGGGAACACTGAAGCTTTCTTT. This chain connects TRBV30 to TRBJ1-1; 7 bases align to TRBD1. This CDR3 comprises 13 residues. J was trimmed by 1 base and V by 3 bases; bases with no gene match: 2. Germline-derived CDR1 and CDR2 are GTSNPN and SVGIG (reference sequence).

V usage is TRBV15 and J usage is TRBJ1-2; D remains ambiguous. Germline V gives CDR1 LNHNV, CDR2 YYDKDF (reference sequence). There are 11 residues in the CDR3. With 7 bases removed from V and 8 bases from J, the gap between germline ends came to 11 bases. The CDR3 nucleotides read TGTGCCACCAAGATGTGTTGCGGCTACACCTTC. Its translation: CATKMCCGYTF. The variable domain in full, completed from reference TRBV15 and TRBJ1-2, reads DAMVIQNPRYQVTQFGKPVTLSCSQTLNHNVMYWYQQKSSQAPKLLFHYYDKDFNNEADTPDNFQSRRPNTSFCFLDIRSPGLGDTAMYLCATKMCCGYTFGSGTRLTVV.

The chain employs TRBV7-6 and TRBJ1-1, with 8 bases fitting TRBD1. The length of the CDR3 is 14 residues. V shed 4 bases and J 10 bases; nucleotides not matched to a gene: 11. Looked up from germline, CDR1 is SGHVS and CDR2 is FNYEAQ. The CDR3 coding sequence is TGTGCCAGCAGCTCGAGCACAGGGGGTGGATCAGCTTTCTTT. It encodes CASSSSTGGGSAFF.

The chain recombines TRBV5-6 with TRBJ1-1, with D possibly being TRBD1 (6 bases). Germline V gives CDR1 SGHDT, CDR2 YYEEEE. V was shortened by 1 base and J by 6 bases, with 16 bases between the two germline ends. The CDR3 spans 15 residues. Here the CDR3 reads CASSLLGAGWPEAFF. CDR3 coding DNA: TGTGCCAGCAGCTTGTTGGGGGCCGGGTGGCCTGAAGCTTTCTTT.

In DNA, the CDR3 is TGTGCCAGTAGTATTATGGGGGCGGCTAATGAAAAACTGTTTTTT. Protein sequence: CASSIMGAANEKLFF. The chain has TRBV19 and TRBJ1-4; maybe TRBD1 (6 bases). Trimming pared 3 bases from V and 3 bases from J, leaving 11 bases between. The germline V gene has CDR1 LNHDA and CDR2 SQIVND (reference sequence). CDR3 length equals 15 residues.

V and J are TRBV6-5 and TRBJ1-4; tentatively, D is TRBD1 (5 bases). Germline V gives CDR1 MNHEY, CDR2 SVGAGI. The V end was cut by 0 bases, the J end by 8 bases, with 13 bases between. This CDR3 has 15 residues. This CDR3 reads CASSYSGTMGEKLFF. The CDR3 nucleotides read TGTGCCAGCAGTTACTCCGGGACGATGGGAGAAAAACTGTTTTTT.

In DNA, the CDR3 is TGTGCCAGCAGCCCTACAGGGAGCACTGAAGCTTTCTTT. Its protein product is CASSPTGSTEAFF. The chain is built from TRBV7-9 and TRBJ1-1; tentatively, D is TRBD1 (6 bases). The V gene lost 5 bases and the J gene lost 4 bases, with 11 bases spanning the gap. CDR3 length: 13 amino acids. CDR1 and CDR2 from the germline V gene are SEHNR and FQNEAQ (reference sequence).

The chain couples TRBV5-1 to TRBJ1-2, with TRBD1 matching 10 bases. The CDR3 extends over 15 amino acids. Germline trimming cut 0 bases from V and 4 bases from J; bases unmatched to any gene: 3. Germline loops: CDR1 SGHRS, CDR2 YFSETQ. The CDR3 reads CASSLGQGASYGYTF. The DNA for the CDR3 is TGCGCCAGCAGCTTGGGACAGGGGGCAAGCTATGGCTACACCTTC.

The rearrangement uses TRBV2 and TRBJ1-5; D unresolved. This CDR3 region has 16 residues. CDR1 is SNHLY, CDR2 FYNNEI, per germline. Trimming took off 0 bases at V and 1 base at J, with 10 bases between the two ends. The DNA for the CDR3 is TGTGCCAGCAGTGAAGCGCAGCCGAGGAGCAATCAGCCCCAGCATTTT. Its translation is CASSEAQPRSNQPQHF.

The chain couples TRBV7-9 to TRBJ2-5, with a weak D call TRBD1 (5 bases). The CDR3 sequence is 13 residues long. With 1 base removed from V and 7 bases from J, the gap between germline ends came to 10 bases. Looked up from germline, CDR1 is SEHNR and CDR2 is FQNEAQ (reference sequence). CDR3 loop: CASSLEGFGTQYF. In DNA form, the CDR3 reads TGTGCCAGCAGCTTAGAGGGGTTCGGGACCCAGTACTTC.

J is TRBJ2-7 and V is TRBV12-2; TRBD2, as called in the table, went unchecked against the DNA. TRBV12-2 is a listed pseudogene. The CDR3 extends over 16 amino acids. As DNA, the CDR3 is TGTGCAAGTCGCTTGAGTCGGGAGGGCCTCTTGAACGAGCAGTACGTC. This encodes CASRLSREGLLNEQYV.

CDR3 loop: CASSPSGGYEQYF. In DNA form, the CDR3 reads TGCGCCAGCAGCCCGAGCGGGGGCTACGAGCAGTACTTC. V and J are TRBV5-1 and TRBJ2-7; 8 bases agree with TRBD2. There are 13 residues in the CDR3. Germline values: CDR1 SGHRS, CDR2 YFSETQ. V was pared by 4 bases and J by 3 bases, with 3 bases of the junction left unmatched. Filled out from reference TRBV5-1 and TRBJ2-7, the complete variable domain reads KAGVTQTPRYLIKTRGQQVTLSCSPISGHRSVSWYQQTPGQGLQFLFEYFSETQRNKGNFPGRFSGRQFSNSRSEMNVSTLELGDSALYLCASSPSGGYEQYFGPGTRLTVT.